This T cell receptor (beta chain) was profiled in a study of cytomegalovirus exposure and HLA in healthy donors (dated by TCRdb to the late 2010s). Looking at the study overall: In an earlier analysis of roughly 500 of the donors, approximately 260 Gb of sequence data and roughly 100 million unique TCR beta sequences from about 179 million T cells were reported. To predict cytomegalovirus infection status, the study brought together high-throughput TCR immunosequencing, statistical association of individual TCRs with disease status, and machine learning. Using immunosequencing, the study profiled T cell repertoires from 640 or so subjects and related those repertoires to cytomegalovirus serostatus. Of the roughly 430 genotyped donors, around 81% fell in the genetic ancestry cluster associated with self-reported Caucasian donors. Rather than using new phenotypic data, the later analysis identified candidate immune exposures from TCR beta sequences and from how often those sequences occurred across donors. The number of donors typed differed by locus, with 629-630 for A, B, C, DRB1 and DQB1, more than 500 for DQA1, about 610 for DPA1, and some 440 for DPB1. Donor age, sex, ethnicity and CMV serostatus were compiled alongside the repertoire data. Among around 400 genotyped donors of the cohort, an average of roughly 230,000 unique TCR beta nucleotide sequences was sequenced per donor, of which 15% to 20% were non-productive. In addition to the first cohort of roughly 670 subjects, a separate validation cohort of approximately 120 different subjects was used. Four to six DR-DQ haplotypes were handled as single units for association and clustering, since linkage in the cohort was strong. The aim of the study was to test whether cataloging public T cell receptors could identify signatures of past pathogen exposure. HLA typing included class I and class II loci at four-digit resolution. Every repertoire in the discovery cohort had been generated on one and the same sequencing platform. An early release that covered roughly 600 HLA-typed donors contained approximately 300 gigabases of sequencing data and approximately 85 million unique TCR sequences. An earlier analysis of 587 of the donors used high-throughput TCR beta sequencing to judge whether each TCR beta V gene segment behaved as functional or pseudogenic. A later genetic analysis took genome-wide SNP genotypes for 398 of the 666 donors and used that subset as a discovery cohort. A later analysis re-examined previously published TCR beta repertoires from more than 600 donors and added high-resolution HLA genotyping to investigate patterns of TCR occurrence. Study-level results and caveats: Broadly in line with IMGT annotations, most TCR beta V segments showed up in productive rearrangements about 87% or about 30% of the time in an earlier analysis of around 550 of the donors. A total of some 180 TCR beta chains were listed by the study as associated with cytomegalovirus. A later analysis associated approximately 17,000 TCR beta sequences with specific HLA alleles at a false discovery rate of 0.05. Because counts were too low, around 18 rarely observed V segments, including chromosome 9 orphons, were left out of the earlier analysis of over 550 of the donors. HLA typing was unavailable for some donors at each locus, so association tests used only the typed subset. According to a later analysis, most CMV-associated TCR beta chains appeared to be HLA-restricted, and the HLA associations seemed to be driven largely by CMV exposure. A cluster of highly shared sequence variants was judged likely to be a technical artifact of the sequencing pipeline. The authors suggested that the approach could potentially be generalized to other disease states and immunological phenotypes. Roughly uniform sequencing depth across donors was assumed in presence/absence analyses, although this assumption may not hold. A further reported finding was that TCR beta sequences accurately predicted the HLA-A and HLA-B alleles for most subjects in the first cohort. Immune exposure information for the cohort was limited to CMV serostatus. When HLA alleles, especially DR and DQ, strongly co-occurred, TCR associations were difficult to assign to individual alleles. According to a later analysis, TCR association rates differed among HLA loci, with DRB1 alleles showing the most associated TCRs and HLA-C alleles showing the fewest. Only TCR beta chains were sequenced in this cohort, and the absence of alpha or paired-chain data limited detectable features. Compared with equally common non-associated chains, HLA-associated TCR beta chains in a later analysis were more clonally expanded and had lower generation probabilities. Some IMGT-functional V segments, including TRBV6-2 and TRBV6-3, could not be told apart with the 87-base-pair reads, so those segments were excluded. According to a later analysis, parvovirus B19, influenza, CMV and Epstein-Barr virus appeared linked to several top co-occurrence clusters. Correlated functional status among segregating V segments might reflect linkage disequilibrium, but an unknown experimental factor could not be ruled out. A later genetic analysis reported fewer N-insertions in productive TCRs among donors in an Asian-associated ancestry cluster than the roughly 700-donor mean. In vitro tests confirmed that a few of the cytomegalovirus-associated TCR beta chains recognize cytomegalovirus antigens. V-gene and J-gene trimming of TCR beta chains was associated with a missense DCLRE1C variant in a later genetic analysis, and the association was replicated in an independent cohort. The classifier was reported to diagnose cytomegalovirus status with high specificity and sensitivity in both the original cohort and the validation cohort. Most TCR sequences were seen in very few donors, while some public TCRs were found in many individuals.

As for this clone: What antigen it recognizes has not been identified. Base quality data are lacking; no much larger clone is found one base away.

The cohort comprised approximately 700 healthy bone marrow donors. Cohort members were all nominally healthy when sampled, although unrecorded immune exposures were likely present. The donor tested CMV seropositive and was one of the 289 seropositive cohort members. A peripheral blood sample was collected from each donor, and TCR beta sequencing was performed on peripheral blood mononuclear cells. The Qiagen DNeasy Blood Extraction Kit was used to extract genomic DNA from the blood cell samples. Library prep was done by the immunoSEQ multiplex PCR assay. For the multiplex PCR, a mixture combining 60 forward primers for TCR Vbeta segments and 13 reverse primers for TCR Jbeta segments was used. The CDR3 region of rearranged TCR beta genes was amplified from genomic DNA with a multiplex PCR assay. The Illumina HiSeq System was used to sequence the amplified TCR beta libraries as 87-base-pair reads. The paper's data handling went like this. In a later analysis, 70 million to 95 million unique TCR beta chains were counted across the 650 to 750 repertoires, and roughly 10 million of these chains were shared by at least two donors. Raw reads were error-corrected and collapsed into unique sequences with a nearest-neighbor algorithm that merged closely related sequences to remove PCR and sequencing errors. CDR3 sequences were aligned to IMGT reference sequences to assign V, D and J gene segments. Each retained sequence needed at least a six-nucleotide match to both a V gene segment and a J gene segment. Rearrangements were classified as productive when the CDR3 lacked stop codons and remained in frame with V and J, and all other rearrangements were classified as non-productive. CDR3 was defined according to IMGT convention as the region running from the second conserved V-encoded cysteine to the conserved J-encoded phenylalanine. The earlier analysis of approximately 500 of the donors excluded sequences that lacked an unambiguous match to a single V gene segment. An earlier analysis of 587 of the donors classified V segments as functional when productive rearrangements were above 56.7% and as segregating when the standard deviation between donors was above 5%. A statistical classification framework was developed to diagnose cytomegalovirus status using the catalog of TCR beta chain sequences. V and J gene assignment, in a later analysis, came from comparing TCR nucleotide sequences with IMGT/GENE-DB human TR gene sequences. In a later analysis, CDR3 sequences and most-parsimonious VDJ recombination scenarios were assigned using the TCRdist pipeline. In a later analysis, each TCR beta chain was defined by its CDR3 amino acid sequence together with its V-gene family, and reads lacking a unique V-gene family were excluded. In a later analysis, fewer than 600 highly shared, low-generation-probability nucleotide sequences were removed to address suspected cross-contamination and a sequencing artifact. In a later analysis, a clonal expansion index for each public chain was calculated from normalized within-repertoire ranks of inferred template counts. Generation probabilities in a later analysis came from a VDJ recombination model fitted to out-of-frame rearrangements, and those results were checked against IGoR. Hypergeometric tests were used in a later analysis to score TCR-TCR, TCR-HLA and TCR-CMV co-occurrence, with a repertoire-size bias correction applied to the TCR pairs. In a later analysis, false discovery rates were estimated by permuting HLA or CMV assignments 20 times. In a later analysis, co-occurring TCRs were grouped using DBSCAN, and TCRdist sequence similarity was added for clustering within HLA-allele-positive subsets. Co-occurrence clustering excluded repertoires with fewer than 30,000 or more than 120,000 public chains, plus five with anomalous nucleotide sharing. TCRdb's version of the immuneACCESS table is confined to in-frame rearrangements and falls short of the full clone set. An unresolved V gene accounts for under half of the shortfall where checked; the remainder is of unknown origin. V and J calls and clone size follow that table, whereas D and trimming were derived from the DNA. The sample profile shows tens of thousands of clones; around 90% of them were found once. The ten largest clones capture approximately 1.6% of the sample.

V is pruned by 5 bases and J by 7 bases, leaving 3 bases of the junction without a gene match. Taken from cysteine to phenylalanine, the CDR3 has 14 residues. Only the CDR3 region is kept as DNA, spanning 42 bases read in frame from base 1. Based on the germline V gene, the CDR1 and CDR2 sequences are SGHVS and FQNEAQ. Recombination connected TRBV7-8 to TRBJ2-7; 15 central bases correspond to TRBD2. The sequenced sample was PBMCs. This receptor was identified in a man aged 30-40 years in good health and CMV-seropositive. The bases read TGTGCCAGCAGCCCCGGGACTAGCGGGAGGGAGCAGTACTTC. It translates as CASSPGTSGREQYF.